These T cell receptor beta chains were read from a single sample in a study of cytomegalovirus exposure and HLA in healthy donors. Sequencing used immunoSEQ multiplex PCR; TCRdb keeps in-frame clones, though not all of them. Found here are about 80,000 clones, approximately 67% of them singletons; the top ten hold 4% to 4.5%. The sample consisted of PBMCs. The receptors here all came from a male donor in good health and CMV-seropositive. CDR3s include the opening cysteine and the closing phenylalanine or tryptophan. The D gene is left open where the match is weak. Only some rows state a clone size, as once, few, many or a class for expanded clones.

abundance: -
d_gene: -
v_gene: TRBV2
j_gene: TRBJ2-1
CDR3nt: TGTGCCAGCAGTGTGGCCCTTGAGCAGTTCTTC
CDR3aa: CASSVALEQFF

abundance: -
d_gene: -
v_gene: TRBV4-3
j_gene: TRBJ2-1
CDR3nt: TGCGCCAGCAGCCAAGACCGGACCTTAGGGGCCTACAATGAGCAGTTCTTC
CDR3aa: CASSQDRTLGAYNEQFF

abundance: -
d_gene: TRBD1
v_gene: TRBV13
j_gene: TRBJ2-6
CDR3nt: TGTGCCAGCAGCCCCTTGTGGGACAGGGCCTCTGGGGCCAACGTCCTGACTTTC
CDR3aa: CASSPLWDRASGANVLTF

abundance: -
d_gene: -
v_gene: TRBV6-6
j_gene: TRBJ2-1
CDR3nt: TGTGCCAGCAGTTACGGCGCTAGCAGTGAGCAGTTCTTC
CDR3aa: CASSYGASSEQFF

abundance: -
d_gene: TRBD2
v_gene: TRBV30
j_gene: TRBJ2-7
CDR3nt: TGTGCCTGGAGTGTAAAGCGGGAGGTGGGGCAGTACTTC
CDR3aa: CAWSVKREVGQYF

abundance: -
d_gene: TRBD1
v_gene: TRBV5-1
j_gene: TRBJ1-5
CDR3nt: TGCGCCAGCACCACCCCCAGACAGGGAGAGCCCCAGCATTTT
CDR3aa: CASTTPRQGEPQHF

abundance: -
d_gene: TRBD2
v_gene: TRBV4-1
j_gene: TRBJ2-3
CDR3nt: TGCGCCAGCAGCCAAGAACCTAGCGGGCGCACAGATACGCAGTATTTT
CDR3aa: CASSQEPSGRTDTQYF

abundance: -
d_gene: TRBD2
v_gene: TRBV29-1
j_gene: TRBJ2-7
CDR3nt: TGCAGCGTTGGGCTAGCGGGGGGGTTAGGCGAGCAGTACTTC
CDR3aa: CSVGLAGGLGEQYF

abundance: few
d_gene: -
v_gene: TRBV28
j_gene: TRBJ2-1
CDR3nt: TGTGCCAGCAATACTTATCAGGGTAGCTCCTACAATGAGCAGTTCTTC
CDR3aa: CASNTYQGSSYNEQFF

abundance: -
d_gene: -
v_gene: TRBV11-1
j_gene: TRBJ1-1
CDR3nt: TGTGCCAGCATTTTCAGAAGGGGAGGTACTGAAGCTTTCTTT
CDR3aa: CASIFRRGGTEAFF

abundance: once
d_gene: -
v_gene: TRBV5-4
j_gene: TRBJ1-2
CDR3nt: TGTGCCAGCAGCCCAAACAGGGATGGCTACACCTTC
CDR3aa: CASSPNRDGYTF

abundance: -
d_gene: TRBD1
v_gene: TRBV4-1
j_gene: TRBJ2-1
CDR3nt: TGCGCCAGCAGCCTCCTGACAGGGAATGAGCAGTTCTTC
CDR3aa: CASSLLTGNEQFF

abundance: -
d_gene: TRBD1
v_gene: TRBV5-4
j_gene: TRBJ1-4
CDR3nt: TGTGCCAGCAGCTTGCATCCGGGACAGGGGAAGTATGAAAAACTGTTTTTT
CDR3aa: CASSLHPGQGKYEKLFF

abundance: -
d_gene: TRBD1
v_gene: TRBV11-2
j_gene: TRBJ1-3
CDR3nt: TGTGCCAGCAGCTTAGGAGGGGGCGCGGGTAACACCATATATTTT
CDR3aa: CASSLGGGAGNTIYF

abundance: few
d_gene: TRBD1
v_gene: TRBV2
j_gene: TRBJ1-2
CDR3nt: TGTGCCAGCAGTTCGCAGGGGGACTATGGCTACACCTTC
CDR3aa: CASSSQGDYGYTF

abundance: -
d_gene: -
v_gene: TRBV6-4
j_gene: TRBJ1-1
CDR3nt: TGTGCCAGCAGTGTGAACAGGATGAACACTGAAGCTTTCTTT
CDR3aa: CASSVNRMNTEAFF

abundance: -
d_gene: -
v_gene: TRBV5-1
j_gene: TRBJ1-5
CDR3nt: TGCGCCAGCAGCCGGGGGGGAGGGGATCAGCCCCAGCATTTT
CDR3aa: CASSRGGGDQPQHF

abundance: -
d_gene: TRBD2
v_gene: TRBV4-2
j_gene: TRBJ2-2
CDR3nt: TGTGCCAGCAGCCAAGATCGGGCTAGCGGGGGGGCCGCCGGGGAGCTGTTTTTT
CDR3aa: CASSQDRASGGAAGELFF

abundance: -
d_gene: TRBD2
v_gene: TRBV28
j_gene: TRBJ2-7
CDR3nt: TGTGCCAGCAGTTTTAGCGGGAGAGATTACGAGCAGTACTTC
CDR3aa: CASSFSGRDYEQYF

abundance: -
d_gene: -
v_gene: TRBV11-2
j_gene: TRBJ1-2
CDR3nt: TGTGCCAGCAGCCCATGGGGGGAGCGTAACTATGGCTACACCTTC
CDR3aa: CASSPWGERNYGYTF

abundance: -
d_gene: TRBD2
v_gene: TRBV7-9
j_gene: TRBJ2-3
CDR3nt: TGTGCCAGCAGCTTCCCGGGACTAGCGGGGGGAGATACGCAGTATTTT
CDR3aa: CASSFPGLAGGDTQYF

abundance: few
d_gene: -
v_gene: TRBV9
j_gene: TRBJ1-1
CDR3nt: TGTGCCAGCAGCCCCCTAAGTGAAGCTTTCTTT
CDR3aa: CASSPLSEAFF

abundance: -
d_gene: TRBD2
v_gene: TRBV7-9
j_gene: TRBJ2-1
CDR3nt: TGTGCCAGCAGCTTAAGCCTAGCGGCCGACGATGAGCAGTTCTTC
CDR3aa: CASSLSLAADDEQFF

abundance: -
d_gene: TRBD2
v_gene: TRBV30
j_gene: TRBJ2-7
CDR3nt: TGTGCCTGGAGTGTTGCGGGAGGCCACGAGCAGTACTTC
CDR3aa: CAWSVAGGHEQYF

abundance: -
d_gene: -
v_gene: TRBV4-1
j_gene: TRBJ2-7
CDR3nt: TGCGCCAGCAGCCAAGATCGGGGGCAGGGGGCCTACGAGCAGTACTTC
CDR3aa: CASSQDRGQGAYEQYF

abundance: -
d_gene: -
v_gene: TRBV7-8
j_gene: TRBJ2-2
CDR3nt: TGTGCCAGCAGCTTAGCGTCGCAGGTCCTTGGGGAGCTGTTTTTT
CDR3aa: CASSLASQVLGELFF

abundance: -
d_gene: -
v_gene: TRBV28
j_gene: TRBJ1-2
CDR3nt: TGTGCCAGCAGTTTACACAGGGCCGGCCGCCGTAACTATGGCTACACCTTC
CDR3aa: CASSLHRAGRRNYGYTF

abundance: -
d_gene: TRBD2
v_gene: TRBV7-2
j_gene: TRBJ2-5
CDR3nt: TGTGCCAGCAGCTCCGGGGGAGGGCAGGAAGAGACCCAGTACTTC
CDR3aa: CASSSGGGQEETQYF

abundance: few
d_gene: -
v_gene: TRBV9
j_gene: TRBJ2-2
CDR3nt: TGTGCCAGCAGCGTAGCTTGGAGGGACACCGGGGAGCTGTTTTTT
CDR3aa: CASSVAWRDTGELFF

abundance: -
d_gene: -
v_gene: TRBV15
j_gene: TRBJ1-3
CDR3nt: TGTGCCACCAGCACACAGAGGGGGTCGATCGGCTCTGGAAACACCATATATTTT
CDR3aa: CATSTQRGSIGSGNTIYF

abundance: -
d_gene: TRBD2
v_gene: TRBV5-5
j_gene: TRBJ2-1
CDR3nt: TGTGCCAGCAGCTCCCGGACTAGCGGGAGCTCCTACAATGAGCAGTTCTTC
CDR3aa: CASSSRTSGSSYNEQFF

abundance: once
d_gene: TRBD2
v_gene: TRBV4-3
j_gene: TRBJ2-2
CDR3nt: TGCGCCAGCAGCCAAGAACCGACTAGCGGGACCACCGGGGAGCTGTTTTTT
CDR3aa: CASSQEPTSGTTGELFF

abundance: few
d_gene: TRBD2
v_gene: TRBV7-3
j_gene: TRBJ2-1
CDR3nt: TGTGCCAGCAGCTTATCCCCATTAGCGGGAGAGCAGTTCTTC
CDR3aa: CASSLSPLAGEQFF

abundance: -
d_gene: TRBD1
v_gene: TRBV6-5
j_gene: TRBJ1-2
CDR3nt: TGTGCCAGCAGTTACGACAGGGTGGGCTACACCTTC
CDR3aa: CASSYDRVGYTF

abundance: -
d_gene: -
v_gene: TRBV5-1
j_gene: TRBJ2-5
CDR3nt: TGCGCCAGCAGCCCCCGGGACTGGACTGAAGAGACCCAGTACTTC
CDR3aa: CASSPRDWTEETQYF

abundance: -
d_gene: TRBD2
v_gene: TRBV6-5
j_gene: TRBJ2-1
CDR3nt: TGTGCCAGCAGTTATATACCTAGCGGGCTCAATGAGCAGTTCTTC
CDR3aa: CASSYIPSGLNEQFF

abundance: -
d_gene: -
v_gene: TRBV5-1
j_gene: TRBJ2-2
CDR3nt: TGCGCCAGCAGCTCGGTCATAAACACCGGGGAGCTGTTTTTT
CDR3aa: CASSSVINTGELFF

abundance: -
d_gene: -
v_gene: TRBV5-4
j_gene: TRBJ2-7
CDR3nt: TGTGCCAGCAGCTTGTCGAAAGGGGGCTACGAGCAGTACTTC
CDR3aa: CASSLSKGGYEQYF

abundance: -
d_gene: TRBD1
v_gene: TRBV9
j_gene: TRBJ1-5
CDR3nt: TGTGCCAGCAGCCTGACAGGGGGCAATCAGCCCCAGCATTTT
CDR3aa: CASSLTGGNQPQHF

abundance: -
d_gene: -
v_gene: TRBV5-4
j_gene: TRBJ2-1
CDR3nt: TGTGCCAGCAGCTTGTCTTGGGTAGCCAATGAGCAGTTCTTC
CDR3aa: CASSLSWVANEQFF

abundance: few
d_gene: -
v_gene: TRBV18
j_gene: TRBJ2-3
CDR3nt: TGTGCCAGCTCCCGCGGAGGCACAGATACGCAGTATTTT
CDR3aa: CASSRGGTDTQYF

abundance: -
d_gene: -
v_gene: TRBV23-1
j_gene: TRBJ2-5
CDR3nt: TGCGCCAGCAGTCAACGGATTGAACAGGGTCGGGGTTTCGGAGAAGAGACCCAGTACTTC
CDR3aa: CASSQRIEQGRGFGEETQYF

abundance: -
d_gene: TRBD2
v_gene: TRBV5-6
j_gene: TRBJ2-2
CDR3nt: TGTGCCAGCAGCTTACAAGCGAGGCGGGGGGGATACACCGGGGAGCTGTTTTTT
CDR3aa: CASSLQARRGGYTGELFF

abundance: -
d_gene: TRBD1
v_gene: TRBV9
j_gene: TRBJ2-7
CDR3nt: TGTGCCAGCAGCCCCCGGGACAGACGCCCGGGAGAGCAGTACTTC
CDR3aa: CASSPRDRRPGEQYF

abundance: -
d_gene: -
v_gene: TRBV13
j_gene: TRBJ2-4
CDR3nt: TGTGCCAGCAGCCTCAGGGGTGAAGTAGCCAAAAACATTCAGTACTTC
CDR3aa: CASSLRGEVAKNIQYF

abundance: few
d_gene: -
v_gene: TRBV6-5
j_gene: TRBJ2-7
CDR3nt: TGTGCCAGCAGTTACGACACATTCTACGAGCAGTACTTC
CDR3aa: CASSYDTFYEQYF

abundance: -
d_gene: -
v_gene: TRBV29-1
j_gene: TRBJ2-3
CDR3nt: TGCAGCGTCCTTGCTCGGGTAGATACGCAGTATTTT
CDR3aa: CSVLARVDTQYF

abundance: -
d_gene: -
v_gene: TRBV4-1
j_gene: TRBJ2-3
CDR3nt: TGCGCCAGCAGCCAAGATTCGGGCGGGGGCACAGATACGCAGTATTTT
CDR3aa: CASSQDSGGGTDTQYF

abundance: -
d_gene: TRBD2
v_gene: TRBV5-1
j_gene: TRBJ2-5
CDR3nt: TGCGCCAGCAGCTTGGACACACCGATGGGGGGGGTCCAGTACTTC
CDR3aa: CASSLDTPMGGVQYF

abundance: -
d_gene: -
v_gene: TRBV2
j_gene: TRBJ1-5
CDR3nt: TGTGCCAGCAGCGCCAGCCGGGAAGAAGGACAGCCCCAGCATTTT
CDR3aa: CASSASREEGQPQHF

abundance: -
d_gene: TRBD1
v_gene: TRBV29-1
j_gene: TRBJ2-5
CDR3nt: TGCAGCGTTGAAGGGACAGGGGAATGTAACCAGTACTTC
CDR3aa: CSVEGTGECNQYF

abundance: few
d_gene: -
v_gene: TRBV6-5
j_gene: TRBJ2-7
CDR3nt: TGTGCCAGCAGTTACGGCGGGTCCGCCGAGCAGTACTTC
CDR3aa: CASSYGGSAEQYF

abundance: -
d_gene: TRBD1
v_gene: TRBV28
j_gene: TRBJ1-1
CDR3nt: TGTGCCAGCACCCTTCCACAGGGGGTGAACACTGAAGCTTTCTTT
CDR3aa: CASTLPQGVNTEAFF

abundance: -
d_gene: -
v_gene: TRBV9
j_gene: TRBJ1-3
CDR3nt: TGTGCCAGCAGCGTTAGGGGATCGTCTGGAAACACCATATATTTT
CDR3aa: CASSVRGSSGNTIYF

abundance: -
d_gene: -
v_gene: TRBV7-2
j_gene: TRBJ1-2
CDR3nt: TGTGCCAGCAGCTCGCTGGGAGTGTTAGATGGCTACACCTTC
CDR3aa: CASSSLGVLDGYTF